Listed below are T cell receptor beta chains from one sample, sequenced in a study of T-cell reconstitution after alpha-beta-depleted transplantation in children. TCRdb fed the PCR reads into MiXCR, producing one record per CDR3 protein. Altogether 530,000 or so distinct CDR3 sequences are present, over 20% being singletons, with the ten largest covering about a third. Source: PBMCs, taken before TCRalphabeta/CD19-depleted stem cell transplant. The receptors come from a boy younger than two with Wiskott-Aldrich syndrome, due to receive a stem cell transplant. The CDR3 runs from the conserved cysteine through the conserved F or W. D genes are given only for firm matches. A clone size is listed for some rows: how often the clone was seen (once, few, many), or a class if it is expanded.

-	-	TRBV18	TRBJ2-3	TGTGCCAGCTCTAGCATTGGAGATACGCAGTATTTT	CASSSIGDTQYF
-	-	TRBV20-1	TRBJ2-7	TGCAGTGCTAGACGGCCAAGCGGACTCTCCTACGAGCAGTACTTC	CSARRPSGLSYEQYF
-	many	TRBV5-1	TRBJ1-6	TGCGCCAGCAGCTTGGATGGGCGTGCAAATTCACCCCTCCACTTT	CASSLDGRANSPLHF
TRBD2	-	TRBV5-1	TRBJ2-7	TGCGCCAGCAGCTTGGATACGGGACTAGCGGGAGCGGAGCAGTACTTC	CASSLDTGLAGAEQYF
TRBD1	few	TRBV5-1	TRBJ2-5	TGCGCCAGCAGCAGAGGACAGGGCGAAGAGACCCAGTACTTC	CASSRGQGEETQYF
TRBD1	-	TRBV20-1	TRBJ2-3	TGCAGTGCAGCAAGACAGGGGCGTGATACGCAGTATTTT	CSAARQGRDTQYF
TRBD2	-	TRBV2	TRBJ2-7	TGTGCCAGCAGTGTTGGCGGGAGGGCCTCCTACGAGCAGTACTTC	CASSVGGRASYEQYF
-	few	TRBV5-1	TRBJ2-7	TGCGCCAGCAGCTGGACCCTAGCGCGGACCTACGAGCAGTACTTC	CASSWTLARTYEQYF
-	-	TRBV10-3	TRBJ2-3	TGTGCCATCAGTGAGGACACGACAGATACGCAGTATTTT	CAISEDTTDTQYF
-	-	TRBV2	TRBJ2-7	TGTGCCAGCCATTTGAACGAGCAGTACTTC	CASHLNEQYF
-	-	TRBV18	TRBJ2-2	TGTGCCAGCTCACGCCTGGTACAGCAACCAAACACCGGGGAGCTGTTTTTT	CASSRLVQQPNTGELFF
TRBD1	-	TRBV5-5	TRBJ2-1	TGTGCCAGCACCCCGGGCGGGACAGGGATTAATGAGCAGTTCTTC	CASTPGGTGINEQFF
-	-	TRBV20-1	TRBJ2-5	TGCAGTGCTAGAGTGCGACCAAAAGAGACCCAGTACTTC	CSARVRPKETQYF
TRBD2	few	TRBV20-1	TRBJ2-3	TGCAGTGCTAGACTAGCGGGAGGGCGACTCACAGATACGCAGTATTTT	CSARLAGGRLTDTQYF
TRBD1	-	TRBV2	TRBJ2-5	TGTGCCAGCAGTGAAGTGACAGGGATCGGGGAGACCCAGTACTTC	CASSEVTGIGETQYF
-	few	TRBV2	TRBJ2-1	TGTGCCAGCAGCCAACCACAGGGTCCGAGATACAATGAGCAGTTCTTC	CASSQPQGPRYNEQFF
-	few	TRBV9	TRBJ2-1	TGTGCCAGCAGCGTATTACGAGGCAATGAGCAGTTCTTC	CASSVLRGNEQFF
-	-	TRBV5-1	TRBJ1-5	TGCGCCAGTCGCGGCGGTGAAAATCAGCCCCAGCATTTT	CASRGGENQPQHF
TRBD2	-	TRBV9	TRBJ2-1	TGTGCCAGCAGCGTAGGCTCTAGCGGGAGGGCCACTGAGCAGTTCTTC	CASSVGSSGRATEQFF
-	few	TRBV18	TRBJ1-1	TGTGCCAGCTCACCTCACACTGAAGCTTTCTTT	CASSPHTEAFF
-	once	TRBV11-2	TRBJ1-4	TGTGCCAGCAGCTTTTCAATCAGTCTGGGAGAAAAACTGTTTTTT	CASSFSISLGEKLFF
-	-	TRBV5-1	TRBJ1-6	TGCGCCAGCAGCTTAAAATCGGCAGATAATTCACCCCTCCACTTT	CASSLKSADNSPLHF
-	-	TRBV5-1	TRBJ1-2	TGCGCCAGCAGCTCGATTGACACAACTGGGAACTATGGCTACACCTTC	CASSSIDTTGNYGYTF
-	-	TRBV24-1	TRBJ2-5	TGTGCCACGAGACCTCACAATGAAACAACCCAGTACTTC	CATRPHNETTQYF
TRBD1	few	TRBV28	TRBJ1-5	TGTGCCAGCAGTTTATCGGGACAGGGTAATCAGCCCCAGCATTTT	CASSLSGQGNQPQHF
-	-	TRBV2	TRBJ1-2	TGTGCCAGCAGTGATAACGGTGGCTACACCTTC	CASSDNGGYTF
TRBD1	few	TRBV20-1	TRBJ1-2	TGCAGTGCTATCAGACAGGGGTCGGCTAACTATGGCTACACCTTC	CSAIRQGSANYGYTF
-	-	TRBV12-3/TRBV12-4	TRBJ1-1	TGTGCCAGCAGTTTAAACCCGACAGGCATGAACACTGAAGCTTTCTTT	CASSLNPTGMNTEAFF
TRBD2	few	TRBV4-2	TRBJ2-1	TGTGCCAGCAGCCTCCAGACCGGGACTAGTAACGTCTATGAGCAGTTCTTC	CASSLQTGTSNVYEQFF
-	-	TRBV6-1	TRBJ2-5	TGTGCTTGGGGGTGCTTGGAGACCCAGTACTTC	CAWGCLETQYF
TRBD2	few	TRBV4-1	TRBJ2-3	TGCGCCAGCACTTCACTAGCGAGCGCAGATACGCAGTATTTT	CASTSLASADTQYF
-	-	TRBV14	TRBJ2-5	TGTGCCAGCAGCCAAGGGGGGGTTTTGGAGACCCAGTACTTC	CASSQGGVLETQYF